The clone carrying this TCR beta chain came up many times. What it recognizes is unknown. The sample originates from a study of T-cell reconstitution after alpha-beta-depleted transplantation in children. General observations from the study: Several hundred rapidly expanded clones from non-depleted graft cells reportedly supplied alpha-beta T cells about two months post-transplant. T-cell counts and diversity at one year post-transplant came mainly from newly produced T cells.

Unique molecular identifiers featured in how the TCRbeta library was prepared. MiXCR, applied by TCRdb to the PCR reads, yields one record per CDR3 protein. The sample consists of hundreds of thousands of distinct CDR3 sequences, over 20% of them appearing once. V was trimmed by 0 bases and J by 2 bases, leaving 14 bases between them. From germline, CDR1 is DFQATT and CDR2 SNEGSKA (reference sequence). This CDR3 is 16 amino acids long. This chain links TRBV20-1 with TRBJ1-5; tentatively, D is TRBD1 (6 bases). The starting material was PBMCs, obtained before TCRalphabeta/CD19-depleted stem cell transplant. The receptor was derived from a girl aged 2-10 years with Fanconi anemia, due to receive a stem cell transplant. CDR3 nucleotide sequence: TGCAGTGCTAGAGATAGAGGGGGGGTGGGCAATCAGCCCCAGCATTTT. Protein sequence: CSARDRGGVGNQPQHF.